Listed here are 21 T cell receptor beta chains from one sample, sequenced in a study of blood T cell repertoires in COVID-19. Some clones are missing from TCRdb's copy, which holds only in-frame ones; the method was immunoSEQ multiplex PCR. The sample records about 270,000 clones, 81% being singletons. The specimen sequenced was peripheral blood. The receptors were gathered from a woman in her sixties or seventies with active or convalescent COVID-19.

The CDR3 DNA is TGTGCCAGTAGTATAGGACAGGGTGACACCATATATTTT. Translation gives CASSIGQGDTIYF. This chain links TRBV19 with TRBJ1-3, with TRBD1 matching 7 bases. After removal of 1 base from V and 8 bases from J, the junction contained 2 bases not matched to a gene. Germline CDR1 and CDR2: LNHDA and SQIVND (reference sequence). The CDR3 consists of 13 residues.

The J gene is TRBJ1-1, the V gene TRBV6-5, with 8 bases matching TRBD1. Trimming at V came to 6 bases and at J to 1 base, leaving 1 base not matched to a gene. The CDR3 is 13 residues long. Per the germline V gene, CDR1 is MNHEY and CDR2 is SVGAGI. The CDR3, as DNA: TGTGCCAGCAGGCAGGGGGCGAACACTGAAGCTTTCTTT. It codes for CASRQGANTEAFF.

The V and J genes are TRBV27 and TRBJ2-7, with 11 bases lining up with TRBD2. The CDR3 sequence is 17 residues long. V was clipped by 2 bases and J by 1 base; unmatched bases: 7. Germline CDR1 is MNHEY and CDR2 is SMNVEV (reference sequence). Here the CDR3 DNA reads TGTGCCAGCAGTTTAAAACTAGCGGGGGCGACGTCCTACGAGCAGTACTTC. It specifies CASSLKLAGATSYEQYF.

The chain recombines TRBV4-1 with TRBJ1-2; TRBD1 might be the D (5 bases). CDR1 and CDR2 (germline): MGHRA, YSYEKL. The CDR3 spans 15 residues. V was clipped by 3 bases and J by 2 bases, with 13 bases between them. Here the CDR3 reads CASSQDTRANYGYTF. For the CDR3, the DNA is TGCGCCAGCAGCCAGGACACAAGAGCGAACTATGGCTACACCTTC.

DNA for the CDR3: TGCGCCAGCAGTGGACAGGGCACCGGGGAGCTGTTTTTT. Translated, it gives CASSGQGTGELFF. This rearrangement joins TRBV10-2 to TRBJ2-2; the match to TRBD1 covers 7 bases. Germline V lookup: CDR1 WSHSY, CDR2 SAAADI. The CDR3 extends over 13 amino acids. The trim removed 4 bases at V and 4 bases at J, leaving 0 bases unmatched.

This rearrangement joins TRBV5-4 to TRBJ1-1; maybe TRBD1 (6 bases). V was pared by 4 bases and J by 1 base, with 8 bases between. From germline, CDR1 is SGHNT and CDR2 YYREEE (reference sequence). The CDR3 sequence is 13 residues long. The CDR3, as DNA: TGTGCCAGCAGCGAGGGACAGAACACTGAAGCTTTCTTT. Its translation is CASSEGQNTEAFF.

The chain employs TRBV18 and TRBJ1-3; no firm D call. From germline, CDR1 is KGHSH and CDR2 LQKENI. V shed 1 base and J shed 4 bases, with 11 bases lying between them. The CDR3 is 15 amino acids. The DNA of the CDR3 is TGTGCCAGCTCACCACGCGGGGTAGCGGGAAACACCATATATTTT. Its protein is CASSPRGVAGNTIYF. Filled out from reference TRBV18 and TRBJ1-3, the complete variable domain reads NAGVMQNPRHLVRRRGQEARLRCSPMKGHSHVYWYRQLPEEGLKFMVYLQKENIIDESGMPKERFSAEFPKEGPSILRIQQVVRGDSAAYFCASSPRGVAGNTIYFGEGSWLTVV.

The chain joins TRBV4-2 to TRBJ2-3, with D uncertain. The length of the CDR3 is 15 residues. Germline assignment: CDR1 LGHNA and CDR2 YNFKEQ. The V and J ends lost 4 bases and 4 bases respectively, with 15 bases between them. The CDR3 loop is CASSPPTPSADTQYF. For the CDR3, the DNA is TGTGCCAGCAGCCCCCCTACCCCAAGCGCAGATACGCAGTATTTT.

The chain joins TRBV7-6 to TRBJ2-1; 7 bases align to TRBD1. Germline V gene sequence: CDR1 SGHVS, CDR2 FNYEAQ. V trimming: 5 bases; J trimming: 0 bases; junction bases outside the gene matches: 7. The CDR3 runs 16 residues. The CDR3 here is CASSHRQGSSYNEQFF. CDR3 coding DNA: TGTGCCAGCAGCCACCGACAGGGCAGCTCCTACAATGAGCAGTTCTTC.

The gene calls are TRBV19 and TRBJ2-1; TRBD1 aligns across 9 bases. Germline V lookup: CDR1 LNHDA, CDR2 SQIVND (reference sequence). The CDR3 has 15 residues. The V segment lost 3 bases and the J segment 5 bases; nucleotides outside the gene matches: 5. The CDR3 nucleotides read TGTGCCAGTAGTATGGGACAGGGCCCTCACAATGAGCAGTTCTTC. The encoded protein is CASSMGQGPHNEQFF.

V gene TRBV4-1 combines with J gene TRBJ2-5, with D tentatively TRBD1 (7 bases). The CDR3 spans 15 residues. CDR1 is MGHRA, CDR2 YSYEKL, per germline. Trimming removed 1 base from V and 1 base from J, with 10 bases in between. The CDR3 is CASSQGQGGQETQYF. For the CDR3, the DNA is TGCGCCAGCAGCCAAGGGCAGGGGGGCCAAGAGACCCAGTACTTC.

This rearrangement joins TRBV7-3 to TRBJ2-7; 10 bases fit TRBD1. The CDR3 sequence is 15 residues long. In germline, CDR1 is SGHTA, CDR2 FQGTGA. V shed 4 bases and J 6 bases; nucleotides not matched to a gene: 9. The CDR3 sequence is CASSSPGQGKVEQYF. The CDR3 nucleotides are TGTGCCAGCAGCTCCCCGGGACAGGGGAAGGTCGAGCAGTACTTC.

The chain has TRBV6-5 and TRBJ2-1, with 15 positions matching TRBD2. V shed 7 bases, J shed 10 bases, and the junction held 8 bases outside the gene matches. Germline V CDR1 and CDR2: MNHEY, SVGAGI. The CDR3 sequence is 15 residues long. This CDR3 reads CASTRTSGGAGEQFF. CDR3 DNA: TGTGCCAGCACCAGGACTAGCGGGGGGGCAGGAGAGCAGTTCTTC.

V is TRBV10-3 and J is TRBJ2-1; tentatively, D is TRBD2 (6 bases). This CDR3 contains 17 residues. V was pared by 0 bases and J by 0 bases, with 12 bases between. From germline, CDR1 is ENHRY and CDR2 SYGVKD. The CDR3 DNA is TGTGCCATCAGTGAGTCAAGGGCGGGGAGCTCCTACAATGAGCAGTTCTTC. Its translation: CAISESRAGSSYNEQFF.

The chain combines TRBV5-1 with TRBJ2-6, with D maybe TRBD2 (6 bases). V lost 4 bases and J 0 bases, leaving 14 bases between the germline ends. The CDR3 loop spans 17 amino acids. Per the germline V gene, CDR1 is SGHRS and CDR2 is YFSETQ. The CDR3 protein is CASSPGRQNSGANVLTF. The CDR3 DNA reads as TGCGCCAGCAGCCCTGGGAGGCAAAACTCTGGGGCCAACGTCCTGACTTTC. Complete variable domain (other parts from reference TRBV5-1 and TRBJ2-6): KAGVTQTPRYLIKTRGQQVTLSCSPISGHRSVSWYQQTPGQGLQFLFEYFSETQRNKGNFPGRFSGRQFSNSRSEMNVSTLELGDSALYLCASSPGRQNSGANVLTFGAGSRLTVL.

This chain uses TRBV11-2 with TRBJ2-5, with D perhaps matching TRBD2 (5 bases). Trimming removed 2 bases at V and 9 bases at J, with 19 bases between. In germline, CDR1 is SGHAT, CDR2 FQNNGV. CDR3 length equals 15 residues. The CDR3 loop is CASSLYIEGATAQYF. DNA of the CDR3: TGTGCCAGCAGCTTATATATCGAGGGCGCAACGGCCCAGTACTTC.

This clone appeared a few times. The gene calls are TRBV10-3 and TRBJ2-6; D gene unclear. V lost 2 bases, J lost 0 bases, and 11 bases lay in between. CDR1 and CDR2 from the germline V gene are ENHRY and SYGVKD. The CDR3 consists of 17 residues. CDR3 region: CAISELGGYSGANVLTF. The CDR3, as DNA: TGTGCCATCAGTGAGCTTGGCGGATACTCTGGGGCCAACGTCCTGACTTTC.

The chain couples TRBV12-3 or TRBV12-4 to TRBJ1-2, with 7 bases aligning to TRBD1. The CDR3 has 13 residues. The junction had 4 bases not matched to a gene; V was cut back by 3 bases and J by 6 bases. CDR3 sequence reads: CASSFNRGDGYTF. The CDR3 coding sequence is TGTGCCAGCAGTTTCAACAGGGGCGATGGCTACACCTTC.

The V call is TRBV7-9, the J call TRBJ1-2, with TRBD1 matching 7 bases. Trimming cost V 4 bases and J 7 bases; bases outside gene matches: 12. The CDR3 totals 15 residues. Germline-derived CDR1 and CDR2 are SEHNR and FQNEAQ (reference sequence). The CDR3: CASSSVDDRAGGYTF. DNA for the CDR3: TGTGCCAGCAGCTCCGTCGATGACAGGGCGGGTGGCTACACCTTC.

This clone was picked up a small number of times. The chain is built from TRBV7-6 and TRBJ1-5, with 7 positions matching TRBD1. The length of the CDR3 is 16 residues. Germline CDR1 and CDR2: SGHVS and FNYEAQ. Trimming took 1 base from V and 7 from J; bases not matched to a gene: 10. CDR3 sequence reads: CASSLGAGGEGQPQHF. The DNA of the CDR3 is TGTGCCAGCAGCTTAGGGGCAGGGGGTGAAGGACAGCCCCAGCATTTT.

V and J are TRBV6-5 and TRBJ2-1, with 9 bases fitting TRBD1. With 8 bases clipped from V and 5 bases from J, the junction kept 10 bases outside the gene matches. Germline values: CDR1 MNHEY, CDR2 SVGAGI. The CDR3 loop spans 15 amino acids. As DNA, the CDR3 is TGTGCCAGCGGGGGTTTGAGGACAGGGGACAATGAGCAGTTCTTC. Its protein product is CASGGLRTGDNEQFF.